The next 29 T cell receptor beta chains were all read from a single sample in a study of T cell repertoires in cytomegalovirus infection. One entry per CDR3 protein, called by TCRdb with MiXCR from the reads. Of 680,000 or so distinct CDR3 sequences listed, 30% to 40% were seen once; the top ten hold 15% to 20%. No cognate antigen is known for these TCRs. The sample consisted of cultured PBMCs, taken from culture after CMV antigen stimulation. The source is a human donor in good health (CMV status not recorded). Some clones in this sample may be carry-over from other donors' samples.

This sequence joins TRBV10-3 and TRBJ2-1; 8 positions match TRBD2. Germline V gives CDR1 ENHRY, CDR2 SYGVKD. The ends lost 7 bases at V and 9 bases at J; junction bases unmatched: 5. This CDR3 has 12 residues. DNA of the CDR3: TGTGCCATCACCTCAACTAGCGGTGAGCAGTTCTTC. Protein: CAITSTSGEQFF.

This clonotype has just a few counts. The rearrangement uses TRBV7-9 and TRBJ2-3; D remains ambiguous. V dropped 2 bases and J dropped 0 bases, with 24 bases sitting between them. Germline assignment: CDR1 SEHNR and CDR2 FQNEAQ (reference sequence). The CDR3 totals 20 residues. The CDR3 coding sequence is TGTGCCAGCAGCTTATGGCAGCGAACCTACCAATCCGGTAGCACAGATACGCAGTATTTT. Translation gives CASSLWQRTYQSGSTDTQYF. The whole variable domain, remainder taken from reference TRBV7-9 and TRBJ2-3, is DTGVSQNPRHKITKRGQNVTFRCDPISEHNRLYWYRQTLGQGPEFLTYFQNEAQLEKSRLLSDRFSAERPKGSFSTLEIQRTEQGDSAMYLCASSLWQRTYQSGSTDTQYFGPGTRLTVL.

The CDR3 DNA reads as TGTGCCAGCAGTGAATCCGCCGTATCCTACGAGCAGTACTTC. This translates into CASSESAVSYEQYF. The chain recombines TRBV6-1 with TRBJ2-7; D not resolved. The CDR3 has 14 amino acids. Germline assignment: CDR1 MNHNS and CDR2 SASEGT. V lost 2 bases and J lost 1, with 9 bases in between.

In DNA form, the CDR3 reads TGTGCCAGCAGTCCTTCTCCGACTAGCGGCACAGATACGCAGTATTTT. Residues: CASSPSPTSGTDTQYF. The chain has TRBV5-4 and TRBJ2-3; 8 bases are a match to TRBD2. Looked up from germline, CDR1 is SGHNT and CDR2 is YYREEE (reference sequence). This CDR3 has 16 residues. The ends lost 5 bases at V and 1 base at J; junction bases unmatched: 9.

The V call is TRBV6-1, the J call TRBJ2-7; tentatively, D is TRBD1 (6 bases). The CDR3 consists of 15 residues. With 5 bases removed from V and 0 bases from J, the gap between germline ends came to 14 bases. Looked up from germline, CDR1 is MNHNS and CDR2 is SASEGT. For the CDR3, the DNA is TGTGCCAGCAGTACCCCGACAGGTAGCTCCTACGAGCAGTACTTC. Its translation: CASSTPTGSSYEQYF.

V and J are TRBV23-1 and TRBJ2-1; 7 nucleotides match TRBD2. TRBV23-1 is an ORF, with its function uncertain. With 7 bases clipped from V and 0 bases from J, the junction kept 15 bases outside the gene matches. The CDR3 totals 18 residues. The CDR3 loop reads CASTWRRESLVSYNEQFF. CDR3 DNA sequence: TGCGCCAGCACTTGGCGGCGGGAGTCTCTAGTCTCCTACAATGAGCAGTTCTTC.

This clonotype was observed once. The chain joins TRBV27 to TRBJ1-5; no clear D gene. There are 14 residues in the CDR3. Trimming removed 5 bases at V and 2 bases at J, with 10 bases between. Germline V lookup: CDR1 MNHEY, CDR2 SMNVEV (reference sequence). CDR3: CASSRVAGNQPQHF. The CDR3, as DNA: TGTGCCAGCAGTCGGGTGGCGGGCAATCAGCCCCAGCATTTT.

The J gene is TRBJ2-7, the V gene TRBV7-2; a possible D gene is TRBD2 (5 bases). Looked up from germline, CDR1 is SGHTA and CDR2 is FQGNSA. CDR3 length: 12 amino acids. Deletions cut 2 bases from V and 7 bases from J, with 9 bases between. In DNA, the CDR3 is TGTGCCAGCAGCTTACAAACGGGGGAGCAGTACTTC. It is translated as CASSLQTGEQYF.

The chain is built from TRBV7-3 and TRBJ2-7, with D perhaps matching TRBD2 (6 bases). Germline CDR1 is SGHTA and CDR2 is FQGTGA. The CDR3 has 14 residues. V shed 7 bases and J shed 1 base, with 14 bases lying between them. In DNA, the CDR3 is TGTGCCAGCAAATCTAGCGACCTGTCCTACGAGCAGTACTTC. This translates into CASKSSDLSYEQYF.

In its sample, this clonotype was seen many times. The V gene is TRBV7-2, the J gene TRBJ1-4; D possibly corresponds to TRBD1 (5 bases). The germline V gene has CDR1 SGHTA and CDR2 FQGNSA. Between the trimmed V and J ends, which lost 2 bases and 8 bases, there was a span of 12 bases. The CDR3 has 14 amino acids. The CDR3 is CASSLLGLGEKLFF. Written as DNA, the CDR3 is TGTGCCAGCAGCTTATTGGGGCTGGGGGAAAAACTGTTTTTT.

This clonotype was found a few times. The CDR3 coding sequence is TGCGCCAGCAGCCAAGCCCGTGACGAATACGAGCAGTACTTC. Encoded protein: CASSQARDEYEQYF. The V gene is TRBV4-3, the J gene TRBJ2-7, with no clear D. The CDR3 is 14 residues long. Germline assignment: CDR1 LGHNA and CDR2 YSLEER. Trimming stripped 1 base from V and 4 bases from J, with 11 bases between.

As concerns this clonotype: A junction boundary mismatches the germline segment, possibly from a read error. The chain links TRBV6-1 to TRBJ1-5, with D uncertain. The CDR3 runs 10 residues. Germline-derived CDR1 and CDR2 are MNHNS and SASEGT. The CDR3 here is CASGERPQHF. CDR3 bases: TGTGCCAGCGGTGAAAGGCCCCAGCATTTT.

The chain uses TRBV7-9 and TRBJ1-1, with 7 bases aligning to TRBD1. The V and J ends lost 4 bases and 5 bases, in that order; junction bases with no gene match: 10. Germline V CDR1 and CDR2: SEHNR, FQNEAQ (reference sequence). The CDR3 loop spans 15 amino acids. The CDR3 here is CASSSQGGGETEAFF. CDR3 coding DNA: TGTGCCAGCAGCTCCCAGGGGGGGGGGGAGACTGAAGCTTTCTTT.

The chain is built from TRBV7-6 and TRBJ2-1, with TRBD2 identical over 9 bases. The CDR3 has 16 amino acids. Trimming removed 1 base from V and 4 bases from J; junction bases left unmatched: 5. Germline CDR1 reads SGHVS; CDR2 reads FNYEAQ. The CDR3 reads CASSLVAGVTYNEQFF. DNA of the CDR3: TGTGCCAGCAGCTTAGTAGCGGGAGTGACATACAATGAGCAGTTCTTC.

Concerning this clonotype itself: The limits of the CDR3 on the DNA are not certain, so only TCRdb's listed CDR3 is given. The chain recombines TRBV12-3 or TRBV12-4 with TRBJ1-6. The CDR3 is 15 residues long, ends included. The CDR3 sequence: CASSFLAGFNSPLHF.

The chain links TRBV6-1 to TRBJ2-3; D gene uncertain. The V gene lost 2 bases and the J gene lost 2 bases, with 11 bases spanning the gap. The CDR3 consists of 15 residues. Per the germline V gene, CDR1 is MNHNS and CDR2 is SASEGT. The CDR3 is CASSERSFFTDTQYF. DNA of the CDR3: TGTGCCAGCAGTGAAAGGTCTTTCTTCACAGATACGCAGTATTTT.

The chain has TRBV5-4 and TRBJ1-1; 7 positions match TRBD1. Germline V gene sequence: CDR1 SGHNT, CDR2 YYREEE (reference sequence). The CDR3 covers 16 residues. V dropped 0 bases and J dropped 5; count of bases not matched to a gene: 10. The DNA of the CDR3 is TGTGCCAGCAGCTTGGTAGGGGGCGGGTCGAGTACTGAAGCTTTCTTT. It encodes CASSLVGGGSSTEAFF.

In its sample, this clonotype was seen a few times. This sequence joins TRBV27 and TRBJ2-7; TRBD2 aligns across 7 bases. The germline V gene encodes CDR1 MNHEY and CDR2 SMNVEV (reference sequence). Unmatched junction bases numbered 6, after V lost 5 bases and J lost 2 bases. CDR3 length: 14 residues. The CDR3 reads CASSRGGWAYEQYF. The CDR3 DNA reads TGTGCCAGCAGTCGCGGGGGTTGGGCCTACGAGCAGTACTTC.

V and J are TRBV19 and TRBJ2-3, with a possible D match to TRBD1 (6 bases). The CDR3 has 13 amino acids. Trimming took off 8 bases at V and 1 base at J, with 10 bases between the two ends. CDR1 and CDR2 (germline): LNHDA, SQIVND (reference sequence). The chain's CDR3 is CASEGERTDTQYF. As DNA, the CDR3 is TGTGCCAGTGAGGGGGAACGCACAGATACGCAGTATTTT.

This clonotype was found a few times. The CDR3 region has the DNA TGTGCCAGCAGTGAATATATGGTTCGGGAGCACTATGGCTACACCTTC. Translating it yields CASSEYMVREHYGYTF. This chain joins TRBV25-1 and TRBJ1-2; unclear D gene. The CDR3 runs to 16 residues. Germline loops: CDR1 MGHDK, CDR2 SYGVNS. V was clipped by 0 bases and J by 3 bases, with 14 bases between them.

This clonotype was counted between two and nine times. The CDR3 DNA is TGTGCCAGCAGTTCCCCAACCCGGACCAACTATGGCTACACCTTC. This codes for CASSSPTRTNYGYTF. The V call is TRBV12-3 or TRBV12-4, the J call TRBJ1-2; D is undetermined. The CDR3 contains 15 residues. The V end lost 4 bases, the J end lost 2 bases, and 14 bases lay between the germline ends.

This clonotype appeared a few times. The V gene is TRBV18, the J gene TRBJ1-2; 7 nucleotides line up with TRBD1. J gave up 4 bases and V 2 bases, and 4 bases lay outside the gene matches. CDR3 size: 14 residues. Germline V gives CDR1 KGHSH, CDR2 LQKENI. The CDR3 sequence: CASSPRDSLYGYTF. CDR3 bases: TGTGCCAGCTCACCAAGGGACAGTCTCTATGGCTACACCTTC. The full variable domain, its missing parts supplied by reference TRBV18 and TRBJ1-2, is NAGVMQNPRHLVRRRGQEARLRCSPMKGHSHVYWYRQLPEEGLKFMVYLQKENIIDESGMPKERFSAEFPKEGPSILRIQQVVRGDSAAYFCASSPRDSLYGYTFGSGTRLTVV.

CDR3 nucleotides: TGTGCCAGCAGTTTACGGGGGGTCCTCTACGAGCAGTACTTC. Protein product: CASSLRGVLYEQYF. The chain uses TRBV27 and TRBJ2-7; 7 bases agree with TRBD2. Germline CDR1 is MNHEY and CDR2 is SMNVEV (reference sequence). The CDR3 totals 14 residues. V gave up 2 bases and J gave up 3 bases; unmatched junction bases: 4.

This sequence joins TRBV20-1 and TRBJ2-7; D gene uncertain. This CDR3 contains 12 residues. Germline values: CDR1 DFQATT, CDR2 SNEGSKA (reference sequence). V was trimmed by 4 bases and J by 5 bases, leaving 12 bases between them. The CDR3 loop is CSATRSTDEQYF. CDR3 DNA: TGCAGTGCTACGCGGAGTACCGACGAGCAGTACTTC.

The CDR3 sequence is CASSSWDRAPQYF. The CDR3 DNA follows: TGTGCCAGCAGCTCCTGGGACAGGGCACCCCAGTACTTC. The chain recombines TRBV5-6 with TRBJ2-5, with 9 bases lining up with TRBD1. With 3 bases clipped from V and 9 bases from J, the junction kept 6 bases outside the gene matches. Germline V gene data show CDR1 as SGHDT and CDR2 as YYEEEE. The CDR3 consists of 13 residues.

This clonotype was detected a few times. The CDR3 region has the DNA TGTGCCGGGGGACGGAACCAAGAGACCCAGTACTTC. Protein product: CAGGRNQETQYF. This chain joins TRBV7-9 and TRBJ2-5; D may be TRBD1 or TRBD2 (5 bases each). Germline CDR1 is SEHNR and CDR2 is FQNEAQ (reference sequence). The V end lost 11 bases, the J end lost 0 bases, and 10 bases lay between the germline ends. CDR3 length: 12 amino acids.

The rearrangement links TRBV20-1 to TRBJ1-4; D uncertain. From germline, CDR1 is DFQATT and CDR2 SNEGSKA (reference sequence). The CDR3 consists of 11 residues. V was trimmed by 6 bases and J by 8 bases, leaving 10 bases between them. The CDR3 DNA follows: TGCAGTGCCCCACAAGGGGAAAAACTGTTTTTT. Translation gives CSAPQGEKLFF.

The chain recombines TRBV4-1 with TRBJ1-6; TRBD1 aligns across 7 bases. V lost 3 bases and J lost 11; bases outside the gene matches: 25. Germline assignment: CDR1 MGHRA and CDR2 YSYEKL. There are 20 residues in the CDR3. For the CDR3, the DNA is TGCGCCAGCAGCCAGCACCTGAACCTCAGGGGGACAGTGAATCCTCCACCCCTCCACTTT. As protein: CASSQHLNLRGTVNPPPLHF.

This clonotype was found a few times. The chain carries TRBV7-8 and TRBJ1-1, with unresolved D. The CDR3 sequence is 16 residues long. Trimming removed 5 bases at V and 2 bases at J, with 18 bases between. CDR1 SGHVS and CDR2 FQNEAQ come from the germline V gene. As DNA, the CDR3 is TGTGCCAGCAGCATTGCTTTCAGATCGATAAACACTGAAGCTTTCTTT. Residues: CASSIAFRSINTEAFF.